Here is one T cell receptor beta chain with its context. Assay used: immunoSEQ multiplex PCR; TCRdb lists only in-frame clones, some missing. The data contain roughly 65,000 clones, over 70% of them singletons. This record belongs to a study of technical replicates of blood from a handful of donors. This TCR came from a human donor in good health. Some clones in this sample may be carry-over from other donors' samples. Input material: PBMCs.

The CDR3 sequence: CASSLGTGLVPYEQYF. In DNA, the CDR3 is TGTGCCAGCAGCTTGGGGACAGGGTTAGTTCCCTACGAGCAGTACTTC. The gene calls are TRBV7-2 and TRBJ2-7, with 9 bases matching TRBD1. Germline lookup yields CDR1 SGHTA and CDR2 FQGNSA. J was trimmed by 2 bases and V by 3 bases; bases with no gene match: 8. This CDR3 region has 16 residues.